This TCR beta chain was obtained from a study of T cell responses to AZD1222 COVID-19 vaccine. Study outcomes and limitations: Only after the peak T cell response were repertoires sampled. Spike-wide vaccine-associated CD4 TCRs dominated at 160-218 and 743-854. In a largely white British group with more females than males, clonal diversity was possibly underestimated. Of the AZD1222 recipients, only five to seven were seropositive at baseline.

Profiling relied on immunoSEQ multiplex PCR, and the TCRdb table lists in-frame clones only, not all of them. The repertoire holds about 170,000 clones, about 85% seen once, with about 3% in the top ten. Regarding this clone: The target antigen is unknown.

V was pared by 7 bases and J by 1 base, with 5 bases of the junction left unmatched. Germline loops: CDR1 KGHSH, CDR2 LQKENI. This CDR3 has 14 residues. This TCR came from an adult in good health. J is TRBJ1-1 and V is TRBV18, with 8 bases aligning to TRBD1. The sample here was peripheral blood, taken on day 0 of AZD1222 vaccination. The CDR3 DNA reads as TGTGCCAGCTACCGACAGGGGTCGAACACTGAAGCTTTCTTT. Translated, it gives CASYRQGSNTEAFF.